These 18 T cell receptor beta chains were sequenced from one sample in a study of cytomegalovirus exposure and HLA in healthy donors. PCR amplification relied on 60 Vbeta primers (plus 13 Jbeta primers). The repertoire was sequenced with immunoSEQ multiplex PCR; TCRdb's copy has only in-frame clones and lacks some. In the table there are some 200,000 clones, over 60% of which are singletons. Specimen: PBMCs. These receptor sequences come from a man between 18 and 29 years old in good health and CMV-seronegative.

The rearrangement uses TRBV7-2 and TRBJ2-7, with a weak D call TRBD2 (6 bases). The CDR3 runs to 15 residues. The V and J ends lost 4 bases and 0 bases respectively, with 13 bases between them. Per germline, CDR1 SGHTA and CDR2 FQGNSA. This CDR3 is CASSSSGLSSYEQYF. The CDR3 DNA reads TGTGCCAGCAGCTCCAGCGGGCTCAGCTCCTACGAGCAGTACTTC.

CDR3 sequence: CASSLGLAGRNEQFF. The DNA of the CDR3 is TGTGCCAGCAGCTTAGGGCTAGCGGGGCGCAATGAGCAGTTCTTC. The chain joins TRBV7-3 to TRBJ2-1; 9 bases match TRBD2. The CDR3 extends over 15 amino acids. Germline values: CDR1 SGHTA, CDR2 FQGTGA. V lost 2 bases and J lost 6; bases outside the gene matches: 5.

This chain links TRBV4-1 with TRBJ2-7; tentatively, D is TRBD2 (5 bases). CDR3 size: 14 residues. V was cut by 1 base and J by 8 bases, with 15 bases left in between. The germline gives CDR1 MGHRA, CDR2 YSYEKL. This chain's CDR3 is CASSQVPLEVKQYF. The CDR3 DNA reads as TGCGCCAGCAGCCAAGTTCCCCTGGAGGTAAAGCAGTACTTC.

This chain joins TRBV11-3 and TRBJ2-7; D is perhaps TRBD2 (7 bases). Trimming took 4 bases from V and 1 from J, leaving 20 bases between them. This CDR3 has 17 amino acids. Germline V CDR1 and CDR2: SGHNT, YENEEA. The CDR3 is CASSSPGGRRPSYEQYF. For the CDR3, the DNA is TGTGCCAGCAGCTCCCCCGGGGGGCGCAGGCCTTCCTACGAGCAGTACTTC.

The rearrangement links TRBV15 to TRBJ1-3; a weak D match, TRBD1 (5 bases). V was cut by 0 bases and J by 2 bases, with 8 bases left in between. The CDR3 contains 15 residues. Germline loops: CDR1 LNHNV, CDR2 YYDKDF (reference sequence). Here the CDR3 DNA reads TGTGCCACCAGCAGAGAGGGCAGGGCTGGAAACACCATATATTTT. Translation: CATSREGRAGNTIYF. The complete variable domain, with remaining parts taken from reference TRBV15 and TRBJ1-3, reads DAMVIQNPRYQVTQFGKPVTLSCSQTLNHNVMYWYQQKSSQAPKLLFHYYDKDFNNEADTPDNFQSRRPNTSFCFLDIRSPGLGDTAMYLCATSREGRAGNTIYFGEGSWLTVV.

Only one count was recorded for this clone. This CDR3 reads CASDYFLGQGATNEKLFF. CDR3 bases: TGTGCCAGCGACTACTTCCTGGGACAGGGGGCGACTAATGAAAAACTGTTTTTT. V and J are TRBV21-1 and TRBJ1-4; the D call of TRBD1 is as the table states it, not checked on the DNA. TRBV21-1 is a known pseudogene. The CDR3 loop spans 18 amino acids.

CDR3 in amino acids: CASSPGQINNEQFF. CDR3 nucleotide sequence: TGCGCCAGCAGCCCCGGACAGATAAACAATGAGCAGTTCTTC. J is TRBJ2-1 and V is TRBV5-1; D possibly corresponds to TRBD1 (6 bases). V lost 4 bases, J lost 5 bases, and 13 bases lay in between. This CDR3 comprises 14 residues. Germline assignment: CDR1 SGHRS and CDR2 YFSETQ.

The rearrangement joins TRBV15 to TRBJ2-6; D is possibly TRBD1 (5 bases). Trimming shortened V by 4 bases and J by 0 bases, and 16 bases separated the two germline ends. CDR1 and CDR2 (germline): LNHNV, YYDKDF (reference sequence). The CDR3 totals 18 residues. As DNA, the CDR3 is TGTGCCACCAGCAAACAAACGACAGCCCGCTCTGGGGCCAACGTCCTGACTTTC. Residues: CATSKQTTARSGANVLTF.

The chain carries TRBV5-1 and TRBJ2-7; 11 positions agree with TRBD2. This CDR3 contains 22 residues. CDR1 is SGHRS, CDR2 YFSETQ, per germline. V dropped 3 bases and J dropped 0; count of bases not matched to a gene: 23. The CDR3 protein is CASSSLRLAGFERERSSYEQYF. CDR3 coding DNA: TGCGCCAGCAGCTCTCTTCGACTAGCGGGATTTGAAAGAGAAAGAAGCTCCTACGAGCAGTACTTC.

This clone was seen only once. The gene calls are TRBV6-1 and TRBJ1-1, with 7 bases matching TRBD1. The CDR3 runs 20 residues. With 2 bases clipped from V and 4 bases from J, the junction kept 22 bases outside the gene matches. Germline lookup yields CDR1 MNHNS and CDR2 SASEGT. The CDR3 bases are TGTGCCAGCAGTGAACACTTCGCAGGGGGGTACCGACCCGAGGGCACTGAAGCTTTCTTT. Residues: CASSEHFAGGYRPEGTEAFF.

The chain uses TRBV19 and TRBJ2-1; 11 nucleotides align to TRBD2. This CDR3 has 21 residues. Per the germline V gene, CDR1 is LNHDA and CDR2 is SQIVND (reference sequence). Unmatched junction bases numbered 24, after V lost 3 bases and J lost 8 bases. The CDR3 sequence is CASSMGGRGTSGRGGLHEQFF. The DNA for the CDR3 is TGTGCCAGTAGTATGGGTGGTAGGGGAACTAGCGGGAGAGGAGGACTCCATGAGCAGTTCTTC.

The chain joins TRBV5-4 to TRBJ1-2, with a weak D call TRBD1 (5 bases). Germline V gene sequence: CDR1 SGHNT, CDR2 YYREEE (reference sequence). Between the trimmed V and J ends, which lost 10 bases and 8 bases, there was a span of 15 bases. The CDR3 sequence is 11 residues long. CDR3 in DNA: TGTGCCGGCCGGGGGGGAGGAGGCTACACCTTC. It translates to CAGRGGGGYTF. Drawing the rest from reference TRBV5-4 and TRBJ1-2, the complete variable domain is ETGVTQSPTHLIKTRGQQVTLRCSSQSGHNTVSWYQQALGQGPQFIFQYYREEENGRGNFPPRFSGLQFPNYSSELNVNALELDDSALYLCAGRGGGGYTFGSGTRLTVV.

This chain uses TRBV5-1 with TRBJ1-5; a weak D match, TRBD1 (6 bases). The germline V and J ends were trimmed by 3 bases and 2 bases, with 9 bases remaining between them. The CDR3 consists of 14 residues. Germline V gives CDR1 SGHRS, CDR2 YFSETQ. CDR3 nucleotides: TGCGCCAGCAGCTCAGGGGTTGGCAATCAGCCCCAGCATTTT. Translating gives CASSSGVGNQPQHF.

This clone occurred a few times. The chain uses TRBV29-1 and TRBJ2-7, with a possible D match to TRBD1 (7 bases). Deletions cut 0 bases from V and 5 bases from J, with 17 bases between. The CDR3 contains 15 residues. Germline CDR1 reads SQVTM; CDR2 reads ANQGSEA. The CDR3 region is CSVEDTRQGGNEQYF. CDR3 DNA sequence: TGCAGCGTTGAAGACACGAGACAGGGAGGTAACGAGCAGTACTTC.

The chain recombines TRBV2 with TRBJ1-5; TRBD1 is a possible D gene (5 bases). V lost 7 bases and J lost 2, with 12 bases in between. The CDR3 loop spans 14 amino acids. Per the germline V gene, CDR1 is SNHLY and CDR2 is FYNNEI. The CDR3 DNA follows: TGTGCCAGCATGCAGGGTGACGGCAATCAGCCCCAGCATTTT. Amino acid sequence: CASMQGDGNQPQHF.

This sequence joins TRBV18 and TRBJ1-1; 7 bases match TRBD1. Germline-derived CDR1 and CDR2 are KGHSH and LQKENI. CDR3 size: 13 residues. V was pared by 4 bases and J by 3 bases, with 2 bases of the junction left unmatched. CDR3 nucleotides: TGTGCCAGCTCACAGACAGGGTACACTGAAGCTTTCTTT. Protein: CASSQTGYTEAFF.

The chain uses TRBV30 and TRBJ2-2, with 9 bases aligning to TRBD2. The V gene end was trimmed by 1 base and the J gene end by 2 bases; junction bases not matched to a gene: 17. The germline V gene encodes CDR1 GTSNPN and CDR2 SVGIG (reference sequence). The CDR3 runs 20 residues. DNA for the CDR3: TGTGCCTGGAGTGGATTTAGGACTAGCGTGTTTGTGGGTAACACCGGGGAGCTGTTTTTT. Translation: CAWSGFRTSVFVGNTGELFF.

The CDR3 loop is CASSDGTGGNEQFF. In DNA, the CDR3 is TGTGCCAGCAGTGACGGGACAGGGGGCAATGAGCAGTTCTTC. This chain uses TRBV6-4 with TRBJ2-1; 11 bases fit TRBD1. J lost 6 bases, V lost 2 bases, and 0 bases had no gene match. CDR1 and CDR2 from the germline V gene are MRHNA and SNTAGT. The CDR3 has 14 residues.